Reported below is one T cell receptor beta chain. Trimming took off 1 base at V and 4 bases at J, with 13 bases between the two ends. The CDR3 has 15 residues. CDR1 and CDR2 (germline): SGHTA, FQGNSA. Libraries were prepared by immunoSEQ multiplex PCR; TCRdb keeps only in-frame clonotypes and omits some of them. The table has tens of thousands of clones, around 85% seen once. This sample is part of a study of blood T cell repertoires in COVID-19. Study context: The United States, Italy and Spain were the sources of the acute and convalescent COVID-19 samples. T cells, B-cell-depleted T cells, or PBMCs provided the cDNA or gDNA that served as material.

This TCR came from a human donor in a cohort sampled during active COVID-19. Sequencing was carried out using peripheral blood. The gene calls are TRBV7-2 and TRBJ1-2; D call uncertain. The CDR3 coding sequence is TGTGCCAGCAGCTTAGACGCGGGCCTTGGCTATGGCTACACCTTC. It codes for CASSLDAGLGYGYTF.